The rows below give T cell receptor beta chains drawn from one sample of a study of T cell changes during pregnancy in multiple sclerosis. Some clones are missing from TCRdb's copy, which holds only in-frame ones; the method was immunoSEQ multiplex PCR. Among around 57,000 clones listed, around 92% were seen once. The sample was CD4+ T cells from peripheral blood mononuclear cells, taken after pregnancy. The source is a female donor in good health, enrolled as a control in a pregnancy study. The CDR3 runs from the conserved cysteine through the conserved F or W. D genes are given only for firm matches. The size entry is marked missing in some rows and otherwise reads once, few, many or a size class.

J gene | D gene | V gene | clone size | CDR3 DNA | CDR3 protein
TRBJ1-4 | TRBD1 | TRBV6-6 | NA | TGTGCCAGCAGTTACTCGACAGGGGACTATGAAAAACTGTTTTTT | CASSYSTGDYEKLFF
TRBJ1-4 | NA | TRBV5-1 | NA | TGCGCCAGCAGCTTACGAGGAGCCGCAACTAATGAAAAACTGTTTTTT | CASSLRGAATNEKLFF
TRBJ1-3 | NA | TRBV7-9 | NA | TGTGCCAGCAGCTTGGGGAGCTCTGGAAACACCATATATTTT | CASSLGSSGNTIYF
TRBJ2-1 | TRBD1 | TRBV4-1 | NA | TGCGCCAGCAGCCAAGGGGCAGGGGGAAACAATGAGCAGTTCTTC | CASSQGAGGNNEQFF
TRBJ2-3 | TRBD2 | TRBV4-3 | NA | TGCGCCAGCAGCCAAACAGCACTAGCGGGGTCCGGGTATACGCAGTATTTT | CASSQTALAGSGYTQYF
TRBJ1-4 | NA | TRBV7-8 | NA | TGTGCCAGCAGCTCCGGGGGGATGGAAAAACTGTTTTTT | CASSSGGMEKLFF
TRBJ2-7 | TRBD1 | TRBV18 | NA | TGTGCCAGCTCACCACCCGGGACAGCGACCTACGAGCAGTACTTC | CASSPPGTATYEQYF
TRBJ2-1 | TRBD2 | TRBV7-3 | once | TGTGCCAGCAGCTCCCCGGGAGGGCCCCACAATGAGCAGTTCTTC | CASSSPGGPHNEQFF
TRBJ2-3 | NA | TRBV10-3 | NA | TGTGCCACATCCCGGGTGAGCACAGATACGCAGTATTTT | CATSRVSTDTQYF
TRBJ1-1 | TRBD1 | TRBV7-3 | once | TGTGCCAGCAGCTTAAATGACAGGGGAGAAGCTTTCTTT | CASSLNDRGEAFF
TRBJ1-5 | NA | TRBV19 | NA | TGTGCCAGTAGTCCCGATGTGGCGGCAGACAATCAGCCCCAGCATTTT | CASSPDVAADNQPQHF
TRBJ2-7 | NA | TRBV2 | NA | TGTGCCAGCAATCGGGGGTCTTCTCTCGAGCAGTACTTC | CASNRGSSLEQYF
TRBJ1-1 | NA | TRBV11-2 | NA | TGTGCCAGCAGCTTAGGATCAGAAAACACTGAAGCTTTCTTT | CASSLGSENTEAFF
TRBJ1-3 | NA | TRBV6-5 | once | TGTGCCAGCAGTTACTCTTGGGCCGTCTCTGGAAACACCATATATTTT | CASSYSWAVSGNTIYF
TRBJ1-2 | TRBD1 | TRBV6-1 | NA | TGTGCCAGCAGTGGGGGACAGGTTACAAAGTACACCTTC | CASSGGQVTKYTF
TRBJ2-2 | TRBD2 | TRBV7-9 | NA | TGTGCCAGCACCGCGGGGGGGAGTACCGGGGAGCTGTTTTTT | CASTAGGSTGELFF
TRBJ2-7 | NA | TRBV11-2 | NA | TGTGCCAGCAGCGGCCGAATCGGCGGCTACTACGAGCAGTACTTC | CASSGRIGGYYEQYF
TRBJ2-1 | NA | TRBV27 | NA | TGTGCCAGCAGCTCACTCAGGGAAACCTACAATGAGCAGTTCTTC | CASSSLRETYNEQFF
TRBJ2-1 | NA | TRBV9 | NA | TGTGCCAGCAGCGTAGTTGGCTCCAGCTCCTACAATGAGCAGTTCTTC | CASSVVGSSSYNEQFF
TRBJ2-4 | TRBD2 | TRBV6-6 | NA | TGTGCCAGTACTACGGAGCGGGGGCCGGGTAAAAACATTCAGTACTTC | CASTTERGPGKNIQYF
TRBJ2-7 | NA | TRBV4-1 | NA | TGCGCCAGCAGCCAAGTATCTACAGGGATCTACGAGCAGTACTTC | CASSQVSTGIYEQYF
TRBJ2-1 | TRBD1 | TRBV14 | NA | TGTGCCAGCAGCCTGCGACAGGGATCTTCTCATGAGCAGTTCTTC | CASSLRQGSSHEQFF
TRBJ2-7 | NA | TRBV7-6 | NA | TGTGCCAGCAGCTTAGGGCGTGGGGCGGCCTACGAGCAGTACTTC | CASSLGRGAAYEQYF
TRBJ2-6 | TRBD1 | TRBV4-2 | once | TGTGCCAGCAGCCAGCCGACAGGGGGGACCTCTGGGGCCAACGTCCTGACTTTC | CASSQPTGGTSGANVLTF
TRBJ2-3 | NA | TRBV6-8 | NA | TGTGCCAGCAGTTACCCGGCTAGCCCAGACTCCACAGATACGCAGTATTTT | CASSYPASPDSTDTQYF
TRBJ1-4 | TRBD1 | TRBV2 | NA | TGTGCCAGCAGAGGACAGGGGATGACTAATGAAAAACTGTTTTTT | CASRGQGMTNEKLFF